A single sample gave rise to the 7 T cell receptor beta chains below, sequenced in a study of low-dose radiotherapy and immunotherapy resistance in tumors. With TRAV- and TRBV-specific primers, first-strand cDNA was made, covering the alpha and beta chains. TCRs underwent approximately 20 PCR cycles of amplification with a constant-region primer and V-primer adapter. One entry per CDR3 protein results from TCRdb running MiXCR on the reads. Of over 5,500 distinct CDR3 sequences listed, under 75% are singletons. These receptor sequences come from a human donor with advanced metastatic prostate, ovarian, gallbladder or colorectal cancer (not recorded which). This table probably holds off-target reads from a library built for another chain.

The J gene is TRBJ2-1, the V gene TRBV30; TRBD2 matches 9 bases. The germline V gene encodes CDR1 GTSNPN and CDR2 SVGIG (reference sequence). Trimming took 3 bases from V and 4 from J; bases not matched to a gene: 4. This CDR3 contains 14 residues. The chain's CDR3 is CAWRSLAGYNEQFF. The CDR3 coding sequence is TGTGCCTGGAGATCGCTAGCGGGGTACAATGAGCAGTTCTTC.

The V and J genes are TRBV6-2 or TRBV6-3 and TRBJ2-1; 7 bases fit TRBD2. Germline V gives CDR1 MNHEY, CDR2 SVGEGT. The CDR3 consists of 15 residues. The trim removed 2 bases at V and 7 bases at J, leaving 8 bases unmatched. CDR3 amino acids: CASSYVAGAGNEQFF. The CDR3, as DNA: TGTGCCAGCAGTTACGTGGCGGGAGCGGGGAATGAGCAGTTCTTC.

This rearrangement joins TRBV7-2 to TRBJ1-5, with D perhaps TRBD1 (6 bases). V shed 7 bases and J shed 7 bases, with 17 bases lying between them. Germline V gene lookup returns CDR1 SGHTA and CDR2 FQGNSA. This CDR3 comprises 14 residues. The CDR3 loop is CASTQGGPEQPQHF. The CDR3 DNA sequence: TGTGCCAGCACCCAAGGGGGGCCAGAGCAGCCCCAGCATTTT.

Only a few counts were recorded for this clonotype. The rearrangement links TRBV4-1 to TRBJ2-1; 8 bases are a match to TRBD2. CDR3 length equals 14 residues. With V trimmed by 1 base and J by 7 bases, 3 bases remained unmatched. Germline V lookup: CDR1 MGHRA, CDR2 YSYEKL. For the CDR3, the DNA is TGCGCCAGCAGCCAAGTGTCTAGCGGGAATGAGCAGTTCTTC. As protein: CASSQVSSGNEQFF.

The chain uses TRBV5-1 and TRBJ2-3; D possibly matches TRBD1 or TRBD2 (5 bases each). The CDR3 is 16 residues long. Deletions cut 3 bases from V and 6 bases from J, with 20 bases between. Germline V gene sequence: CDR1 SGHRS, CDR2 YFSETQ. CDR3 in DNA: TGCGCCAGCAGCTATAGTACCGGGACCACCAGGGATACGCAGTATTTT. Translating it yields CASSYSTGTTRDTQYF.

The J gene is TRBJ1-2, the V gene TRBV12-3 or TRBV12-4, with D perhaps matching TRBD1 (6 bases). V lost 6 bases, J lost 7 bases, and 18 bases lay in between. The CDR3 length is 14 residues. For the CDR3, the DNA is TGTGCCAGCAGGGCAGGACAGACTTTGGGTGGCTACACCTTC. It codes for CASRAGQTLGGYTF.

CDR3 sequence: CASSSGETQYF. The CDR3 bases are TGTGCCAGCAGTTCAGGGGAGACCCAGTACTTC. The rearrangement joins TRBV6-6 to TRBJ2-5, with D possibly matching TRBD1 (5 bases). The V gene lost 4 bases and the J gene lost 5 bases, with 5 bases spanning the gap. The CDR3 runs to 11 residues. The V gene's germline CDR1 is MNHNY and CDR2 SVGAGI (reference sequence).